The source of this TCR beta chain is a study of blood T cell repertoires in COVID-19. Study summary: COVID-19 samples, acute and convalescent, were from the United States, Italy and Spain.

This CDR3 is built from 15 residues. The V gene end was trimmed by 0 bases and the J gene end by 3 bases; junction bases not matched to a gene: 1. Germline V CDR1 and CDR2: MNHEY, SVGEGT. Cohorts were determined from participant-reported clinical history. Here immunoSEQ multiplex PCR was the method, and the copy in TCRdb shows in-frame clones only, minus some. The sample includes 270,000 or so clones, approximately 90% of them seen just once. The material sequenced was PBMCs or T cells enriched from blood (not recorded which). This receptor was obtained from a man aged 40-55 years who had been exposed to COVID-19. V usage is TRBV6-2 or TRBV6-3 and J usage is TRBJ1-2, with 10 nucleotides matching TRBD1. In DNA form, the CDR3 reads TGTGCCAGCAGTTACTCGACAGGGGGCGACTATGGCTACACCTTC. The encoded protein is CASSYSTGGDYGYTF.